These T cell receptor beta chains were read from a single sample in a study of shared clonotypes between healthy human individuals. Sequenced by immunoSEQ multiplex PCR; TCRdb stores in-frame clones only, minus some. The table records roughly 2.6 million clones, approximately 92% of them present only once. The sample was naive CD4+ T cells sorted from blood. The receptors originated from a man between 18 and 35 years old in good health. The CDR3 runs from the conserved cysteine through the conserved F or W. The D gene is left open where the match is weak. Size tells how often a clone was seen (once, few, many) or the class of an expanded clone, and some rows leave it out.

abundance,d_gene,v_gene,j_gene,CDR3nt,CDR3aa
NA,NA,TRBV7-3,TRBJ2-6,TGTGCCAGCAGCCCAGACCTTCGGGGGGCGCGTGGGGCCAACGTCCTGACTTTC,CASSPDLRGARGANVLTF
NA,TRBD2,TRBV7-2,TRBJ2-3,TGTGCCAGCAGCTTAGTTGGTCCGGGGAGCGGGGCGACAGATACGCAGTATTTT,CASSLVGPGSGATDTQYF
NA,TRBD1,TRBV27,TRBJ1-1,TGTGCCAGCTCCCCGGGACAGCTGAACACTGAAGCTTTCTTT,CASSPGQLNTEAFF
NA,NA,TRBV2,TRBJ2-7,TGTGCCAGCAGTGTGTTGGGCCCACCGGGGGAGCAGTACTTC,CASSVLGPPGEQYF
once,TRBD1,TRBV25-1,TRBJ1-4,TGTGCCAGCAGTGAATTCGGGACAGGGCCTGAAAAACTGTTTTTT,CASSEFGTGPEKLFF
NA,NA,TRBV7-9,TRBJ1-4,TGTGCCAGCAGCTTTTCCCACTCGGGCGGCCAGAAGGATGAAAAACTGTTTTTT,CASSFSHSGGQKDEKLFF
NA,NA,TRBV6-1,TRBJ2-3,TGTGCCAGCTTAACTGGGACTAGCACAGATACGCAGTATTTT,CASLTGTSTDTQYF
NA,TRBD1,TRBV5-1,TRBJ2-1,TGCGCCAGCAGCATCCTTGACGGACAGGGCGGATCCACCTACAATGAGCAGTTCTTC,CASSILDGQGGSTYNEQFF
NA,TRBD2,TRBV5-1,TRBJ2-7,TGCGCCAGCAGCCCGGGGGGGTCTTCCAACGAGCAGTACTTC,CASSPGGSSNEQYF
NA,TRBD2,TRBV7-2,TRBJ2-1,TGTGCCAGCAGCCCAGCGGGAGTCTCCTACAATGAGCAGTTCTTC,CASSPAGVSYNEQFF
NA,NA,TRBV7-6,TRBJ1-1,TGTGCCAGCAGCTTTTCTAATGAGAACACTGAAGCTTTCTTT,CASSFSNENTEAFF
once,NA,TRBV9,TRBJ1-6,TGTGCCAGCAGCGTGGCCGCGGGTTCACCCCTCCACTTT,CASSVAAGSPLHF
NA,TRBD1,TRBV5-1,TRBJ2-7,TGCGCCAGCAGTCCCGGGACAGGGGGCCTCGGGCAGTACTTC,CASSPGTGGLGQYF
NA,NA,TRBV2,TRBJ1-4,TGTGCCAGCAGGAGGGACACAACTAATGAAAAACTGTTTTTT,CASRRDTTNEKLFF
NA,NA,TRBV4-1,TRBJ2-7,TGCGCCAGCAGCCAAGATCGGGGGGCGATCACCTACGAGCAGTACTTC,CASSQDRGAITYEQYF
NA,NA,TRBV5-1,TRBJ2-5,TGCGCCAGCAGCTTGGTTGCTGGCAGAGAAGAGACCCAGTACTTC,CASSLVAGREETQYF
NA,NA,TRBV11-2,TRBJ1-4,TGTGCCAGCAGCTTTGGGGGCGCGACTAATGAAAAACTGTTTTTT,CASSFGGATNEKLFF